A single T cell receptor (beta chain) is shown here with its context. Its antigen is undetermined. The data originate from a study of cytomegalovirus exposure and HLA in healthy donors. Trimming took off 4 bases at V and 6 bases at J, with 16 bases between the two ends. Germline-derived CDR1 and CDR2 are SGHNT and YYREEE (reference sequence). This CDR3 is built from 15 residues. 13 Jbeta primers and 60 Vbeta primers were used for the PCR. Here immunoSEQ multiplex PCR was the method, and the copy in TCRdb shows in-frame clones only, minus some. The sample includes about 100,000 clones, approximately 81% of them seen just once. Broader study findings: Analysis was performed later, and it showed HLA-associated TCR beta chains to be more clonally expanded than equally common others. TCR beta V- and J-gene trimming was later associated with a missense DCLRE1C variant. Highest at DRB1 and lowest at HLA-C, TCR association rates differed among HLA loci in a later analysis. Most of the TCR beta V segments (in an earlier analysis) were productive either about 90% or about 30% of the time.

The chain has TRBV5-4 and TRBJ1-4; D might be TRBD1 (6 bases). This TCR was recovered from a male donor in good health and CMV-seropositive. The specimen was PBMCs. CDR3 DNA sequence: TGTGCCAGCAGCCTGGGGGGCGGGGCGGATGAAAAACTGTTTTTT. This codes for CASSLGGGADEKLFF.